This TCR beta chain was obtained from a study of control samples from healthy donors and cancer patients. Germline V lookup: CDR1 KGHSH, CDR2 LQKENI. V was cut by 2 bases and J by 1 base, with 8 bases left in between. The CDR3 totals 14 residues. The data were produced by immunoSEQ multiplex PCR, yet TCRdb's version contains in-frame clones alone and is incomplete. The sample shows some 150,000 clones, 91% of them seen only once. The chain carries TRBV18 and TRBJ1-1; D may be TRBD1 (6 bases). The sequence derives from a man between 18 and 29 years old in good health. The sequencing input was blood. DNA of the CDR3: TGTGCCAGCTCACCAATACAGGGGAACACTGAAGCTTTCTTT. Protein: CASSPIQGNTEAFF.